This T cell receptor (beta chain) was sequenced in a study of cytomegalovirus exposure and HLA in healthy donors. Overall study context: A subsequent analysis reported that the 95 to 150 validation repertoires were produced on the same platform that had also been used for the 600 to 800 first-cohort repertoires. Study results and limitations: TCR clusters originating in the first cohort tended to co-occur in the 100 to 150 validation repertoires, according to a later analysis. Most TCR sequences were rare, but some public TCRs occurred in many donors. Around 160 TCR beta chains were listed as cytomegalovirus-associated.

Measured with immunoSEQ multiplex PCR; TCRdb has only the in-frame clones, and not every one. The sample lists about 120,000 clones, roughly 90% seen once, with roughly 6.3% in the top ten. With regard to this clone: Its specificity is not known.

Sequenced sample: PBMCs. The receptor was isolated from a young woman in good health and CMV-seropositive.

CDR3 DNA: TGTGCCAGCAGTGGGACTAGCGGGGCAAAAGAGACCCAGTACTTC. It translates to CASSGTSGAKETQYF. V is TRBV2 and J is TRBJ2-5; 12 nucleotides agree with TRBD2. CDR1 SNHLY and CDR2 FYNNEI come from the germline V gene. After removal of 4 bases from V and 3 bases from J, the junction contained 3 bases not matched to a gene. The CDR3 sequence is 15 residues long.